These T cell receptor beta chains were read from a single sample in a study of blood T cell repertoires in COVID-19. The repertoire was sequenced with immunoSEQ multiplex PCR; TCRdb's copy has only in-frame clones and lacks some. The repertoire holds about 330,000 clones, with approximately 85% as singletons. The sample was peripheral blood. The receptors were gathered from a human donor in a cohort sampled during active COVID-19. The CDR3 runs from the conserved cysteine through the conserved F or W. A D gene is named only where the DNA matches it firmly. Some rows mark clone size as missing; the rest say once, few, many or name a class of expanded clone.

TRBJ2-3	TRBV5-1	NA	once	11	TGCGCCAGCAGCTTACAAGATACGCAGTATTTT	CASSLQDTQYF
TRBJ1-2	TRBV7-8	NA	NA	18	TGTGCCAGCAGCCCCCGGGTTCCAGAAACCAAACGAATCTATGGCTACACCTTC	CASSPRVPETKRIYGYTF
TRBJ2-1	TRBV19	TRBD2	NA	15	TGTGCCAGTAGTATTTCGCGGGGGGTATTCGATGAGCAGTTCTTC	CASSISRGVFDEQFF
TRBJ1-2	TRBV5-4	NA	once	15	TGTGCCAGCAGCGAAAGACCGCCTAGCGGTCTTGGCTACACCTTC	CASSERPPSGLGYTF
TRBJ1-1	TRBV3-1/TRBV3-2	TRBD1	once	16	TGTGCCAGCAGTCTAAGTAACAGGGGGACGAACACTGAAGCTTTCTTT	CASSLSNRGTNTEAFF
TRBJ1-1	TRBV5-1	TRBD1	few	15	TGCGCCAGCAGCTTGACCGGGACAGCATACACTGAAGCTTTCTTT	CASSLTGTAYTEAFF
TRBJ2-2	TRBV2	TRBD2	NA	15	TGTGCCAGCAGTGATACTAGCGGGGGGCCCGGGGAGCTGTTTTTT	CASSDTSGGPGELFF
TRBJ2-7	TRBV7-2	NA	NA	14	TGTGCCAGCAGCTACACTCGCGGGTCCTACGAGCAGTACTTC	CASSYTRGSYEQYF
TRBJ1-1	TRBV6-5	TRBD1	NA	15	TGTGCCAGCAGTTCCAGGGGGAACGGGAACACTGAAGCTTTCTTT	CASSSRGNGNTEAFF
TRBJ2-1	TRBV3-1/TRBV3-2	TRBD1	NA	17	TGTGCCAGCAGCCAATTCCTGCCGGGACAGGGGGTCCATGAGCAGTTCTTC	CASSQFLPGQGVHEQFF
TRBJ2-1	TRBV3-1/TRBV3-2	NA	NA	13	TGTGCCAGCAGCCAAGCAGTTGCCCCTGAGCAGTTCTTC	CASSQAVAPEQFF
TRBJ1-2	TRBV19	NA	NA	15	TGTGCCAGTAGTATGACCTGGACCGCGGGGGGAGGCTACACCTTC	CASSMTWTAGGGYTF
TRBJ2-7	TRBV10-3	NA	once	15	TGTGCCATCAGTGGTTCTAGCGTAATTACCTACGAGCAGTACTTC	CAISGSSVITYEQYF